This T cell receptor (beta chain) was captured by sequencing in a study of beta chain features in type 1 diabetes. Study-level results: Moderate but significant shortening of TCRB CDR3s was recorded in all four CD4+ subsets from Type 1 diabetes patients.

About 120 mL of blood, on average, came from one heparinised draw per donor. CD4+ cells of the naive, central memory, regulatory and stem cell-like memory types were sorted via CD45RO/CCR7/CD25/CD127/CD95/CD27. This clone has a handful of counts. Antigen: not known. The length of the CDR3 is 14 residues. CDR1 and CDR2 from the germline V gene are SQVTM and ANQGSEA. Trimming left V 6 bases short and J 3 bases short, with 17 bases between. All of the isolated RNA was reverse transcribed, so expressed TCRB transcripts were sequenced. The protocol was immunoSEQ multiplex PCR, while the TCRdb copy is restricted to in-frame clones and leaves out a portion. The sample has around 340,000 clones, around 9% seen once.

Material for sequencing was central memory CD4+ T cells from blood. The source of this sequence is a man aged 30 to 45 with type 1 diabetes. V and J are TRBV29-1 and TRBJ1-1, with D possibly matching TRBD1 (6 bases). This CDR3 is CSVQRGAVDTEAFF. The CDR3, as DNA: TGCAGCGTACAACGGGGGGCGGTGGACACTGAAGCTTTCTTT. The whole variable domain, filled in from reference TRBV29-1 and TRBJ1-1, reads SAVISQKPSRDICQRGTSLTIQCQVDSQVTMMFWYRQQPGQSLTLIATANQGSEATYESGFVIDKFPISRPNLTFSTLTVSNMSPEDSSIYLCSVQRGAVDTEAFFGQGTRLTVV.